The 18 T cell receptor beta chains listed next were all sequenced from one sample in a study of shared T cell receptors in the human thymus. Here immunoSEQ multiplex PCR was the method, and the copy in TCRdb shows in-frame clones only, minus some. The sample holds hundreds of thousands of clones, more than 75% seen once. In addition, the sample was reused for a study of human thymus T cells.

Specimen: thymocytes. These TCRs come from a boy younger than two with a congenital heart defect.

This chain links TRBV19 with TRBJ2-2; D is possibly TRBD1 (6 bases). In germline, CDR1 is LNHDA, CDR2 SQIVND (reference sequence). V lost 3 bases and J 5 bases, leaving 13 bases between the germline ends. The CDR3 runs to 15 residues. Written as DNA, the CDR3 is TGTGCCAGTAGTATCTCTGGGGGCCGGACCGGGGAGCTGTTTTTT. It is translated as CASSISGGRTGELFF.

V gene TRBV7-2 combines with J gene TRBJ2-7, with 13 bases that match TRBD2. After removal of 1 base from V and 5 bases from J, the junction contained 8 bases not matched to a gene. The CDR3 is made up of 17 amino acids. CDR1 SGHTA and CDR2 FQGNSA come from the germline V gene. The CDR3 bases are TGTGCCAGCAGCTTAGTACTAGCGGGAGGGCCAGCTAACGAGCAGTACTTC. It yields the protein CASSLVLAGGPANEQYF.

CDR3 DNA: TGTGCCAGCAGTTCATATCGAGACAGGGGTTATCTCATGAACACTGAAGCTTTCTTT. Amino acid sequence: CASSSYRDRGYLMNTEAFF. J is TRBJ1-1 and V is TRBV28; 8 bases are a match to TRBD1. The CDR3 consists of 19 residues. Germline values: CDR1 MDHEN, CDR2 SYDVKM. J lost 0 bases, V lost 4 bases, and 16 bases had no gene match.

The chain couples TRBV5-1 to TRBJ1-4; 7 nucleotides agree with TRBD1. The CDR3 covers 17 residues. V lost 1 base and J lost 0; bases outside the gene matches: 6. Germline CDR1 SGHRS, CDR2 YFSETQ. CDR3 loop: CASSLSATGPTNEKLFF. CDR3 in DNA: TGCGCCAGCAGCTTGTCCGCGACAGGGCCAACTAATGAAAAACTGTTTTTT. Complete variable domain (other parts from reference TRBV5-1 and TRBJ1-4): KAGVTQTPRYLIKTRGQQVTLSCSPISGHRSVSWYQQTPGQGLQFLFEYFSETQRNKGNFPGRFSGRQFSNSRSEMNVSTLELGDSALYLCASSLSATGPTNEKLFFGSGTQLSVL.

This chain connects TRBV14 to TRBJ2-1; 10 bases are a match to TRBD2. V shed 4 bases, J shed 8 bases, and the junction held 11 bases outside the gene matches. CDR1 and CDR2 from the germline V gene are SGHDN and FVKESK. This CDR3 spans 16 amino acids. CDR3 nucleotides: TGTGCCAGCAGCCCGTTGGGAGCGGGAGGGGCCCATGAGCAGTTCTTC. Translated: CASSPLGAGGAHEQFF. The full variable domain, with the rest looked up from reference TRBV14 and TRBJ2-1, is EAGVTQFPSHSVIEKGQTVTLRCDPISGHDNLYWYRRVMGKEIKFLLHFVKESKQDESGMPNNRFLAERTGGTYSTLKVQPAELEDSGVYFCASSPLGAGGAHEQFFGPGTRLTVL.

The rearrangement uses TRBV28 and TRBJ1-1, with a weak D call TRBD1 (5 bases). Germline V CDR1 and CDR2: MDHEN, SYDVKM. The CDR3 contains 14 residues. V shed 7 bases and J shed 8 bases, with 20 bases lying between them. The chain's CDR3 is CASTHVGQTNEAFF. The CDR3 nucleotides are TGTGCCAGCACCCACGTGGGGCAAACTAACGAAGCTTTCTTT.

The rearrangement joins TRBV6-5 to TRBJ2-2; D is possibly TRBD2 (5 bases). The CDR3 extends over 13 amino acids. Germline loops: CDR1 MNHEY, CDR2 SVGAGI. Trimming removed 6 bases at V and 3 bases at J, with 8 bases between. CDR3 amino acids: CASSGLHTGELFF. The DNA for the CDR3 is TGTGCCAGCAGCGGACTTCACACCGGGGAGCTGTTTTTT.

The chain is built from TRBV1 and TRBJ2-7; TRBD1 is the table's D call, not checked against the DNA. TRBV1 counts as a pseudogene. The CDR3 length is 19 residues. CDR3 residues: CTSSQDPGQGYNPPYEQYF. In DNA form, the CDR3 reads TGCACCAGCAGCCAGGACCCGGGACAGGGATACAATCCTCCCTACGAGCAGTACTTC.

V and J are TRBV5-4 and TRBJ1-1; 7 nucleotides match TRBD1. V was pared by 3 bases and J by 4 bases, with 6 bases of the junction left unmatched. This CDR3 has 14 amino acids. Germline CDR1 reads SGHNT; CDR2 reads YYREEE (reference sequence). CDR3 protein: CASSYRTGSTEAFF. CDR3 DNA sequence: TGTGCCAGCAGCTATCGGACAGGATCCACTGAAGCTTTCTTT.

In this sample, this clone turned up once. The rearrangement links TRBV7-6 to TRBJ2-7, with D unclear. Germline V CDR1 and CDR2: SGHVS, FNYEAQ. With 4 bases removed from V and 3 bases from J, the gap between germline ends came to 19 bases. The CDR3 length is 16 residues. The CDR3 loop is CASSSHLPGSYYEQYF. The CDR3 region has the DNA TGTGCCAGCAGCTCCCACCTCCCCGGGTCATACTACGAGCAGTACTTC. The full variable domain, its missing parts supplied by reference TRBV7-6 and TRBJ2-7, is GAGVSQSPRYKVTKRGQDVALRCDPISGHVSLYWYRQALGQGPEFLTYFNYEAQQDKSGLPNDRFSAERPEGSISTLTIQRTEQRDSAMYRCASSSHLPGSYYEQYFGPGTRLTVT.

This clone was seen a few times. This rearrangement joins TRBV28 to TRBJ2-7, with D possibly matching TRBD1 (6 bases). Germline V gene data show CDR1 as MDHEN and CDR2 as SYDVKM. The CDR3 is 12 amino acids. The V end lost 8 bases, the J end lost 6 bases, and 14 bases lay between the germline ends. The CDR3 reads CASLRGHLEQYF. CDR3 DNA sequence: TGTGCCAGCCTAAGGGGACATCTCGAGCAGTACTTC.

This sequence joins TRBV5-1 and TRBJ2-1; 8 positions match TRBD2. Trimming removed 3 bases from V and 4 bases from J; junction bases left unmatched: 3. The CDR3 length is 14 residues. The germline CDR1 and CDR2 sequences are SGHRS and YFSETQ. This CDR3 reads CASSSGGRYNEQFF. The CDR3 bases are TGCGCCAGCAGCTCGGGCGGGAGGTACAATGAGCAGTTCTTC.

CDR3: CASSRPRGDHSYEQYF. The DNA of the CDR3 is TGTGCCAGTAGCAGACCCCGGGGGGACCACTCCTACGAGCAGTACTTC. The chain recombines TRBV19 with TRBJ2-7; TRBD2 matches at 7 bases. The CDR3 runs 16 residues. The germline gives CDR1 LNHDA, CDR2 SQIVND (reference sequence). V dropped 6 bases and J dropped 0; count of bases not matched to a gene: 11.

The chain links TRBV5-1 to TRBJ2-1; 7 bases are a match to TRBD2. The CDR3 contains 15 residues. The junction had 7 bases not matched to a gene; V was cut back by 0 bases and J by 7 bases. Germline assignment: CDR1 SGHRS and CDR2 YFSETQ. The CDR3 loop reads CASSLASNSGNEQFF. The CDR3 DNA is TGCGCCAGCAGCTTGGCCTCTAATAGCGGGAATGAGCAGTTCTTC.

CDR3 DNA sequence: TGTGCCAGCAGCCCGTGGACAGGGCGGACTGAAGCTTTCTTT. Translation gives CASSPWTGRTEAFF. This chain connects TRBV7-6 to TRBJ1-1, with 8 bases lining up with TRBD1. Per the germline V gene, CDR1 is SGHVS and CDR2 is FNYEAQ. The CDR3 has 14 residues. J was trimmed by 5 bases and V by 5 bases; bases with no gene match: 7.

The chain uses TRBV2 and TRBJ2-1; 15 positions agree with TRBD2. V gave up 6 bases and J gave up 6 bases; unmatched junction bases: 3. CDR1 is SNHLY and CDR2 is FYNNEI in the germline V gene. The CDR3 spans 15 residues. The CDR3 DNA sequence: TGTGCCAGCAGGAGGACTAGCGGGAGGGCCAATGAGCAGTTCTTC. This encodes CASRRTSGRANEQFF.

The chain combines TRBV6-5 with TRBJ2-4; perhaps TRBD2 as D (5 bases). The CDR3 is 15 residues long. The germline V and J ends were trimmed by 5 bases and 3 bases, with 14 bases remaining between them. The V gene's germline CDR1 is MNHEY and CDR2 SVGAGI. DNA of the CDR3: TGTGCCAGCAGTACCACTAGTTATAGCAAAAACATTCAGTACTTC. This codes for CASSTTSYSKNIQYF.

The rearrangement uses TRBV30 and TRBJ2-7; 7 bases match TRBD2. The trim removed 2 bases at V and 3 bases at J, leaving 10 bases unmatched. The CDR3 is made up of 15 amino acids. Germline CDR1 is GTSNPN and CDR2 is SVGIG (reference sequence). CDR3 DNA: TGTGCCTGGAGTCGGCCTGGACTAGGAGTCTACGAGCAGTACTTC. The encoded protein is CAWSRPGLGVYEQYF.